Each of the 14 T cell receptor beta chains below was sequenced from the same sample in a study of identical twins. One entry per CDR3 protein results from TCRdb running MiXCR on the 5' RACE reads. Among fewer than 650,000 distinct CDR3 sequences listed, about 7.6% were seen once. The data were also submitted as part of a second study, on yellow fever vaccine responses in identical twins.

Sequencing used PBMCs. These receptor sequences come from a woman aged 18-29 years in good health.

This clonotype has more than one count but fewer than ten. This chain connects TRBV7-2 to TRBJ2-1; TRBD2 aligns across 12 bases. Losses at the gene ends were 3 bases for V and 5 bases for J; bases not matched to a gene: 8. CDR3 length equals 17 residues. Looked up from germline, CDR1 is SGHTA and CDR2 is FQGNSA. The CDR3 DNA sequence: TGTGCCAGCAGCTTTCCGCTAGCGGGAGGGTCGGACAATGAGCAGTTCTTC. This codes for CASSFPLAGGSDNEQFF.

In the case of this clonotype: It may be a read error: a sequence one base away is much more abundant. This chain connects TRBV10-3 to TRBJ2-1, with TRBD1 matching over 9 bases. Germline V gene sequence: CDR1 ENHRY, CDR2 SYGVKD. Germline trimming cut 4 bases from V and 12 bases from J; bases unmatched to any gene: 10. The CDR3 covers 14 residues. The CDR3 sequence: CAISGGDRDDVQFF. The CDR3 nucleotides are TGTGCCATCAGTGGAGGGGACAGGGACGATGTGCAGTTCTTC.

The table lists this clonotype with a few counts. The CDR3 loop reads CASSQEGTGQFF. CDR3 nucleotide sequence: TGTGCCAGCTCCCAAGAGGGGACAGGGCAGTTCTTC. The rearrangement links TRBV18 to TRBJ2-1; TRBD1 matches at 8 bases. This CDR3 spans 12 amino acids. Germline V lookup: CDR1 KGHSH, CDR2 LQKENI. J lost 12 bases, V lost 6 bases, and 7 bases had no gene match.

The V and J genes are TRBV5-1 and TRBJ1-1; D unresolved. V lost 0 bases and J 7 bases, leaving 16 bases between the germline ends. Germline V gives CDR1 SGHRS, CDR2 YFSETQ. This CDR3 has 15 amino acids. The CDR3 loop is CASSLATGWAYEAFF. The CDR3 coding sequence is TGCGCCAGCAGCTTGGCTACCGGGTGGGCTTATGAAGCTTTCTTT.

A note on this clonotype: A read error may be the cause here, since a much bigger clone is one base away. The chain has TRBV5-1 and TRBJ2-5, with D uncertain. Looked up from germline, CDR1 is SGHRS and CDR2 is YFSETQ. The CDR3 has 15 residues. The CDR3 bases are TGCGCCAGCAGCTTGGCCGGGCGGAACCCAGAGACCCTGTACTTC. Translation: CASSLAGRNPETLYF.

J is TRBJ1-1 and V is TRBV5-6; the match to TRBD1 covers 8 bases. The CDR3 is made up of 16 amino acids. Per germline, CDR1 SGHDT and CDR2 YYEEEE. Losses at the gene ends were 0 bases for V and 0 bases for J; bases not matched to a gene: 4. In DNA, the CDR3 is TGTGCCAGCAGCTTGGCGGGACAGGTCATGAACACTGAAGCTTTCTTT. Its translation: CASSLAGQVMNTEAFF.

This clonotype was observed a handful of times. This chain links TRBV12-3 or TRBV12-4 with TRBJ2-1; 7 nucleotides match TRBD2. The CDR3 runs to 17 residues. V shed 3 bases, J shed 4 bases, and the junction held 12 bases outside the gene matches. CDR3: CASSFASSGARYNEQFF. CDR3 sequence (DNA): TGTGCCAGCAGTTTCGCCTCTAGCGGCGCCCGGTACAATGAGCAGTTCTTC.

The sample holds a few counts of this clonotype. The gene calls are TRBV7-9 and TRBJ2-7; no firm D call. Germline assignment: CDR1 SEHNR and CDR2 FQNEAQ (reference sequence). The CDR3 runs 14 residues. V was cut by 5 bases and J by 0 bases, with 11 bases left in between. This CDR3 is CASSLLASSYEQYV. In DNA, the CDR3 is TGTGCCAGCAGCCTCCTCGCTAGCTCCTACGAGCAGTACGTC.

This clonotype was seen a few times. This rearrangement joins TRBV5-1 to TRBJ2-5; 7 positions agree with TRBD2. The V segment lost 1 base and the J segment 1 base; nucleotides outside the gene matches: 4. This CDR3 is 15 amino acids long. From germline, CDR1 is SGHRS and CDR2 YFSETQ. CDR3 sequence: CASSLLAAFQETQYF. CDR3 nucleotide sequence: TGCGCCAGCAGCTTGCTAGCGGCCTTCCAAGAGACCCAGTACTTC.

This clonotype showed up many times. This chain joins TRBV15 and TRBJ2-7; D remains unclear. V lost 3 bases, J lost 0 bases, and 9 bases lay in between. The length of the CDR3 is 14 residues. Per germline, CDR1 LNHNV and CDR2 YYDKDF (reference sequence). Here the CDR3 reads CATSRTYSSYEQYV. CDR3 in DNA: TGTGCCACCAGCAGGACCTACAGCTCCTACGAGCAGTACGTC.

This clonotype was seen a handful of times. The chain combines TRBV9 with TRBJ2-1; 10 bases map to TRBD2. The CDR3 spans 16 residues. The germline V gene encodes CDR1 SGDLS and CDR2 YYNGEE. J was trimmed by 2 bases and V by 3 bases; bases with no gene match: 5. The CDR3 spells CASSGVSGGAYNEQFF. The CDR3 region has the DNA TGTGCCAGCAGCGGGGTAAGCGGGGGGGCCTACAATGAGCAGTTCTTC.

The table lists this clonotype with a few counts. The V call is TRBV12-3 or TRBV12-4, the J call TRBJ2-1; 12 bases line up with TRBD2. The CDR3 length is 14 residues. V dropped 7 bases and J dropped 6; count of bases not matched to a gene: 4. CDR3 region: CASTLAGGFNEQFF. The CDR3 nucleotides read TGTGCCAGCACTCTAGCGGGAGGGTTCAATGAGCAGTTCTTC.

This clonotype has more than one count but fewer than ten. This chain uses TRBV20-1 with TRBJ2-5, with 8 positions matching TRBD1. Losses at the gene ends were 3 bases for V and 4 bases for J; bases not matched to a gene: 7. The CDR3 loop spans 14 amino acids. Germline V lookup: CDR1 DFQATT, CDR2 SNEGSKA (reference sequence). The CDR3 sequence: CSASGQGFGETQYF. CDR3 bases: TGCAGTGCTAGTGGACAGGGCTTCGGAGAGACCCAGTACTTC.

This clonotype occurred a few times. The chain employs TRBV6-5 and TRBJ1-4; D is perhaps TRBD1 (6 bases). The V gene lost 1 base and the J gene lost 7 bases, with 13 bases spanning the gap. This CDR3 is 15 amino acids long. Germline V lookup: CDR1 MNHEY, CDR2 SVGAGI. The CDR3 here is CASSYFAGAGEKLFF. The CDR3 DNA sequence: TGTGCCAGCAGTTACTTCGCAGGGGCGGGTGAAAAACTGTTTTTT.